These 10 T cell receptor beta chains share one sample of origin, sequenced in a study of cytomegalovirus exposure and HLA in healthy donors. Primers for the PCR totalled 60 Vbeta and 13 Jbeta. Only in-frame clones appear in the TCRdb table, and some are missing; sequencing was by immunoSEQ multiplex PCR. The repertoire has some 99,000 clones, over 60% of them found once; the top ten carry around 7.2%. The sequenced sample was PBMCs. These receptor sequences come from a female donor in good health and CMV-seronegative.

This rearrangement joins TRBV9 to TRBJ2-7; D may be TRBD2 (7 bases). Per germline, CDR1 SGDLS and CDR2 YYNGEE. V dropped 3 bases and J dropped 2 bases, with 15 bases sitting between them. The CDR3 is 15 residues long. The chain's CDR3 is CASSAQEGGAYEQYF. For the CDR3, the DNA is TGTGCCAGCAGCGCTCAGGAGGGGGGGGCCTACGAGCAGTACTTC. Based on the CDR3 plus reference TRBV9 and TRBJ2-7, the full variable domain is DSGVTQTPKHLITATGQRVTLRCSPRSGDLSVYWYQQSLDQGLQFLIQYYNGEERAKGNILERFSAQQFPDLHSELNLSSLELGDSALYFCASSAQEGGAYEQYFGPGTRLTVT.

The J gene is TRBJ1-6, the V gene TRBV6-4, with a possible D match to TRBD1 (6 bases). Germline V gives CDR1 MRHNA, CDR2 SNTAGT. The CDR3 is 15 residues long. Trimming stripped 6 bases from V and 5 bases from J, with 14 bases between. CDR3 nucleotides: TGTGCCAGCAGCCGCTCGGGGGGGCATAATTCACCCCTCCACTTT. Translated: CASSRSGGHNSPLHF.

The genes are TRBV7-9 and TRBJ2-7; TRBD2 is a possible D gene (6 bases). From germline, CDR1 is SEHNR and CDR2 FQNEAQ (reference sequence). This CDR3 has 14 residues. The ends were cut back, 4 bases at V and 2 bases at J, with 12 bases in the middle. The CDR3 loop reads CASSYPGLAYEQYF. For the CDR3, the DNA is TGTGCCAGCAGCTATCCGGGACTCGCCTACGAGCAGTACTTC.

DNA of the CDR3: TGTGCCAGCAGTTTAGCGGGGGGGGCCTACGAGCAGTACTTC. The encoded protein is CASSLAGGAYEQYF. The V and J genes are TRBV7-3 and TRBJ2-7; 11 bases match TRBD2. The CDR3 is 14 residues long. Germline V gives CDR1 SGHTA, CDR2 FQGTGA. V gave up 6 bases and J gave up 2 bases; unmatched junction bases: 3.

The V gene is TRBV2, the J gene TRBJ2-7, with 10 bases aligning to TRBD1. With 6 bases clipped from V and 3 bases from J, the junction kept 8 bases outside the gene matches. The length of the CDR3 is 15 residues. CDR1 is SNHLY and CDR2 is FYNNEI in the germline V gene. CDR3: CASRAGTGDGYEQYF. For the CDR3, the DNA is TGTGCCAGCAGAGCCGGGACAGGGGACGGCTACGAGCAGTACTTC.

V and J are TRBV19 and TRBJ2-5; 13 positions agree with TRBD2. This CDR3 has 13 residues. The trim removed 10 bases at V and 4 bases at J, leaving 3 bases unmatched. The germline gives CDR1 LNHDA, CDR2 SQIVND (reference sequence). The CDR3 coding sequence is TGTGCCAAGACTAGCGGGGGGATAGAGACCCAGTACTTC. Its protein is CAKTSGGIETQYF.

The chain joins TRBV5-1 to TRBJ1-5, with 8 bases lining up with TRBD1. V shed 4 bases, J shed 5 bases, and the junction held 8 bases outside the gene matches. This CDR3 has 15 amino acids. CDR1 SGHRS and CDR2 YFSETQ come from the germline V gene. The chain's CDR3 is CASSPGQGPDQPQHF. CDR3 bases: TGCGCCAGCAGCCCAGGACAGGGCCCAGATCAGCCCCAGCATTTT.

CDR3 sequence reads: CASSQVGLRRDTQYF. In DNA, the CDR3 is TGTGCCAGCAGCCAAGTTGGACTACGGCGGGATACGCAGTATTTT. This chain connects TRBV14 to TRBJ2-3; D perhaps matches TRBD2 (6 bases). CDR1 SGHDN and CDR2 FVKESK come from the germline V gene. The CDR3 runs to 15 residues. V was clipped by 1 base and J by 6 bases, with 14 bases between them.

The V call is TRBV28, the J call TRBJ2-1; TRBD2 might be the D (5 bases). This CDR3 has 16 amino acids. V lost 4 bases and J 0 bases, leaving 13 bases between the germline ends. From germline, CDR1 is MDHEN and CDR2 SYDVKM. In DNA form, the CDR3 reads TGTGCCAGCAGTTCCCCGGACTTTAGCTCCTACAATGAGCAGTTCTTC. This gives the protein CASSSPDFSSYNEQFF.

In its sample, this clone was seen a few times. This chain links TRBV28 with TRBJ1-2, with D possibly being TRBD1 (5 bases). This CDR3 spans 16 amino acids. From germline, CDR1 is MDHEN and CDR2 SYDVKM. Trimming cost V 0 bases and J 8 bases, with 19 bases left between them. In DNA, the CDR3 is TGTGCCAGCAGTTTATGGTCCGGGGAGGGGAGTCAGGGCTACACCTTC. This encodes CASSLWSGEGSQGYTF.